These 23 T cell receptor beta chains share one sample of origin, sequenced in a study of blood T cell repertoires in COVID-19. Sequencing was performed with immunoSEQ multiplex PCR; in TCRdb, only in-frame clones are kept and a portion is missing. This table holds about 400,000 clones, 87% found once. Sequenced sample: PBMCs or T cells enriched from blood (not recorded which). The source of these receptors is a woman between 18 and 29 years old with acute COVID-19.

This clone was recorded once. The chain has TRBV28 and TRBJ2-7, with TRBD1 identical over 7 bases. The trim removed 4 bases at V and 1 base at J, leaving 7 bases unmatched. The CDR3 is made up of 15 amino acids. Germline V gene data show CDR1 as MDHEN and CDR2 as SYDVKM. The CDR3, as DNA: TGTGCCAGCAGTTCGACAGGGATAGCTTCCTACGAGCAGTACTTC. Translating gives CASSSTGIASYEQYF.

V gene TRBV3-1 (or the pseudogene TRBV3-2) combines with J gene TRBJ1-6; D possibly corresponds to TRBD1 (6 bases). V was shortened by 0 bases and J by 10 bases, with 10 bases between the two germline ends. Germline V CDR1 and CDR2: LGHDT, YNNKEL (reference sequence). CDR3 length: 14 residues. CDR3 sequence reads: CASSQDDRQSPLHF. The CDR3 nucleotides are TGTGCCAGCAGCCAAGATGACAGGCAGTCACCCCTCCACTTT.

The chain is built from TRBV25-1 and TRBJ2-2; D remains unclear. This CDR3 comprises 14 residues. The germline gives CDR1 MGHDK, CDR2 SYGVNS. The V end was cut by 6 bases, the J end by 0 bases, with 8 bases between. DNA for the CDR3: TGTGCCAGCAGCGCATCGGCGAACACCGGGGAGCTGTTTTTT. Protein sequence: CASSASANTGELFF.

As for this clone: Germline and junction disagree at one end, which may indicate a read error. The chain joins TRBV18 to TRBJ2-7, with TRBD2 matching 9 bases. Germline V CDR1 and CDR2: KGHSH, LQKENI. This CDR3 comprises 15 residues. DNA of the CDR3: TGTGCCAGCTCGTATCTAGGGACTAGCTCCCACGAGCAGTACTTC. Its protein is CASSYLGTSSHEQYF.

The chain couples TRBV12-1 to TRBJ2-3; the D call TRBD2 from the table was never checked on the DNA. TRBV12-1 is reported as a pseudogene. The CDR3 has 16 amino acids. The DNA of the CDR3 is TGTGCCAGCAGCACCCGGACTAGCCCACAGTGGGTGACGCAGTATTTT. This codes for CASSTRTSPQWVTQYF.

The chain recombines TRBV6-5 with TRBJ1-3, with D unresolved. Germline V gene sequence: CDR1 MNHEY, CDR2 SVGAGI. Trimming left V 0 bases short and J 4 bases short, with 7 bases between. The CDR3 contains 14 residues. This chain's CDR3 is CASSYSVEGNTIYF. CDR3 nucleotides: TGTGCCAGCAGTTACTCCGTCGAGGGAAACACCATATATTTT.

The chain joins TRBV5-1 to TRBJ1-1; a weak D match, TRBD1 (6 bases). Per the germline V gene, CDR1 is SGHRS and CDR2 is YFSETQ. V shed 4 bases and J shed 1 base, with 11 bases lying between them. The CDR3 has 14 amino acids. CDR3 residues: CASSGTRRNTEAFF. The CDR3 DNA sequence: TGCGCCAGCAGCGGGACAAGGAGGAACACTGAAGCTTTCTTT.

CDR3: CASSLAARAEAFF. In nucleotides, the CDR3 is TGTGCCAGCAGCTTAGCGGCGAGGGCTGAAGCTTTCTTT. This rearrangement joins TRBV7-9 to TRBJ1-1, with D hard to call. With 0 bases removed from V and 6 bases from J, the gap between germline ends came to 8 bases. The germline V gene has CDR1 SEHNR and CDR2 FQNEAQ (reference sequence). The CDR3 extends over 13 amino acids.

This clone was observed a single time. The chain is built from TRBV6-2 or TRBV6-3 and TRBJ2-1; 10 nucleotides match TRBD1. Germline-derived CDR1 and CDR2 are MNHEY and SVGEGT. After removal of 0 bases from V and 7 bases from J, the junction contained 15 bases not matched to a gene. The CDR3 is 19 amino acids. CDR3 amino acids: CASSYSLSDRGTIGNEQFF. The CDR3 DNA follows: TGTGCCAGCAGTTACTCTTTATCGGACAGGGGGACGATTGGGAATGAGCAGTTCTTC.

This clone was found once. The chain has TRBV14 and TRBJ2-7; D not certain. CDR1 is SGHDN and CDR2 is FVKESK in the germline V gene. Trimming took 0 bases from V and 6 from J, leaving 6 bases between them. The CDR3 runs 12 residues. The CDR3 DNA sequence: TGTGCCAGCAGCCAAGATCTCCGCGAGCAGTACTTC. Translation gives CASSQDLREQYF.

V and J are TRBV24-1 and TRBJ2-1; 10 nucleotides agree with TRBD2. Germline V lookup: CDR1 KGHDR, CDR2 SFDVKD. The CDR3 length is 15 residues. V lost 5 bases to trimming and J lost 8 bases; unmatched junction nucleotides: 8. CDR3 nucleotides: TGTGCCACCAGTGGGGGTCTAGCGGGAGCCGATGAGCAGTTCTTC. Translating it yields CATSGGLAGADEQFF.

The chain is built from TRBV11-2 and TRBJ1-6, with 7 bases that match TRBD1. The CDR3 extends over 14 amino acids. CDR1 and CDR2 from the germline V gene are SGHAT and FQNNGV. Germline trimming cut 5 bases from V and 6 bases from J; bases unmatched to any gene: 4. The chain's CDR3 is CASSLGTVNSPLHF. In DNA, the CDR3 is TGTGCCAGCAGCCTTGGGACAGTTAATTCACCCCTCCACTTT.

This clone was counted a single time. The chain carries TRBV9 and TRBJ1-5; D is undetermined. The CDR3 covers 13 residues. Deletions cut 4 bases from V and 3 bases from J, with 8 bases between. Germline values: CDR1 SGDLS, CDR2 YYNGEE. CDR3 sequence: CASSKADNQPQHF. The CDR3 nucleotides are TGTGCCAGCAGCAAAGCGGACAATCAGCCCCAGCATTTT.

Here the CDR3 DNA reads TGTGCCAGCAGCGGGAGCGGGGGTTCCTCCTACGAGCAGTACTTC. It yields the protein CASSGSGGSSYEQYF. This chain joins TRBV2 and TRBJ2-7; 8 positions agree with TRBD2. J gave up 0 bases and V 6 bases, and 7 bases lay outside the gene matches. The CDR3 length is 15 residues. In germline, CDR1 is SNHLY, CDR2 FYNNEI.

The gene calls are TRBV12-3 or TRBV12-4 and TRBJ2-2; 8 nucleotides line up with TRBD1. The CDR3 is 13 amino acids. Trimming at V came to 6 bases and at J to 7 bases, leaving 4 bases not matched to a gene. The CDR3 sequence is CASSSDRVGELFF. The DNA of the CDR3 is TGTGCCAGCAGCTCGGACAGGGTCGGGGAGCTGTTTTTT.

The V and J genes are TRBV27 and TRBJ1-5; 8 positions agree with TRBD1. Per the germline V gene, CDR1 is MNHEY and CDR2 is SMNVEV (reference sequence). After removal of 1 base from V and 7 bases from J, the junction contained 6 bases not matched to a gene. The CDR3 contains 15 residues. The CDR3 spells CASSLLGQGGQPQHF. CDR3 nucleotides: TGTGCCAGCAGTTTATTAGGACAGGGAGGACAGCCCCAGCATTTT.

The CDR3 here is CASSPRQGDGSYNSPLHF. The CDR3 nucleotides are TGTGCCAGCTCACCCCGACAGGGGGATGGGTCCTATAATTCACCCCTCCACTTT. The chain couples TRBV18 to TRBJ1-6; 9 nucleotides line up with TRBD1. CDR1 is KGHSH and CDR2 is LQKENI in the germline V gene. This CDR3 has 18 residues. J was trimmed by 1 base and V by 3 bases; bases with no gene match: 7.

This clone was picked up a small number of times. The V call is TRBV18, the J call TRBJ2-7; 9 nucleotides align to TRBD2. The V and J ends lost 2 bases and 4 bases, in that order; junction bases with no gene match: 12. The CDR3 runs 17 residues. From germline, CDR1 is KGHSH and CDR2 LQKENI. As DNA, the CDR3 is TGTGCCAGCTCACCAGGGACGCTGGAGACTAGCGGATACGAGCAGTACTTC. Encoded protein: CASSPGTLETSGYEQYF.

The chain couples TRBV5-1 to TRBJ2-7; 11 positions match TRBD2. V lost 4 bases and J lost 3; bases outside the gene matches: 6. The CDR3 length is 15 residues. The germline V gene has CDR1 SGHRS and CDR2 YFSETQ. CDR3 sequence: CASSSSGRADYEQYF. The DNA for the CDR3 is TGCGCCAGCAGCAGTAGCGGGAGGGCCGACTACGAGCAGTACTTC.

This clone appeared a few times. The chain recombines TRBV20-1 with TRBJ2-7; TRBD2 aligns across 11 bases. V lost 3 bases, J lost 5 bases, and 9 bases stayed unmatched. The V gene's germline CDR1 is DFQATT and CDR2 SNEGSKA (reference sequence). This CDR3 is 15 amino acids long. CDR3 nucleotides: TGCAGTGCTAGTTTTGGGCTAGCGGGGGGAGACGAGCAGTACTTC. Residues: CSASFGLAGGDEQYF.

The gene calls are TRBV30 and TRBJ1-2, with TRBD1 matching over 8 bases. Trimming took 0 bases from V and 3 from J; bases not matched to a gene: 3. The CDR3 spans 14 residues. Germline assignment: CDR1 GTSNPN and CDR2 SVGIG (reference sequence). The CDR3 sequence is CAWSVDRGHYGYTF. CDR3 nucleotides: TGTGCCTGGAGTGTAGACAGGGGACACTATGGCTACACCTTC.

The rearrangement links TRBV10-1 to TRBJ2-7; tentative D call: TRBD1 (6 bases). There are 13 residues in the CDR3. V lost 3 bases, J lost 6 bases, and 12 bases lay in between. CDR1 is WNHNN, CDR2 SYGVQD, per germline (reference sequence). The CDR3 region is CASSDDRQLEQYF. The CDR3 region has the DNA TGCGCCAGCAGTGACGACAGGCAACTCGAGCAGTACTTC.

This chain joins TRBV9 and TRBJ2-6; D possibly corresponds to TRBD1 (7 bases). CDR1 is SGDLS, CDR2 YYNGEE, per germline. This CDR3 has 17 amino acids. V lost 3 bases and J 3 bases, leaving 16 bases between the germline ends. The CDR3: CASSARFRGVGANVLTF. CDR3 nucleotide sequence: TGTGCCAGCAGCGCAAGGTTCAGGGGGGTTGGGGCCAACGTCCTGACTTTC.